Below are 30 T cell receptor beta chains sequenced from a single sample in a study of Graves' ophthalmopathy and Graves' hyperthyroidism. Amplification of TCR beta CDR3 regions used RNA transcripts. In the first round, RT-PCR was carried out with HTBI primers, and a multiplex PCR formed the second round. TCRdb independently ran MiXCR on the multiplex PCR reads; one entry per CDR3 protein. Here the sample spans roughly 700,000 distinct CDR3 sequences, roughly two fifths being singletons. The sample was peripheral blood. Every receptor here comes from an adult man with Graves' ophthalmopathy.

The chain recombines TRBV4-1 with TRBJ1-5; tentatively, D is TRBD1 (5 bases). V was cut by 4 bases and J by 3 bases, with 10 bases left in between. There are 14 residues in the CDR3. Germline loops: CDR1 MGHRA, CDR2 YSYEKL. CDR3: CASSPRDLNQPQHF. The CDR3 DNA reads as TGCGCCAGCAGCCCAAGGGACCTCAATCAGCCCCAGCATTTT.

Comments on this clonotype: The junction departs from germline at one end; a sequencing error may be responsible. Here the CDR3 reads CSASGAGNIIYF. DNA of the CDR3: TGCAGTGCTTCGGGGGCTGGAAACATCATATATTTT. This sequence joins TRBV20-1 and TRBJ1-3; maybe TRBD1 (6 bases). This CDR3 spans 12 amino acids. Looked up from germline, CDR1 is DFQATT and CDR2 is SNEGSKA (reference sequence).

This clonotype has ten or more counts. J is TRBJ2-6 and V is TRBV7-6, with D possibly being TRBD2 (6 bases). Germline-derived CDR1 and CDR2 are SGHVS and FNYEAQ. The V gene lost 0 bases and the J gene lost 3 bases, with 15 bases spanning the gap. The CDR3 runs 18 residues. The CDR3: CASSLAPRTGDGANVLTF. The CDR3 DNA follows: TGTGCCAGCAGCTTAGCGCCCCGGACGGGGGATGGGGCCAACGTCCTGACTTTC.

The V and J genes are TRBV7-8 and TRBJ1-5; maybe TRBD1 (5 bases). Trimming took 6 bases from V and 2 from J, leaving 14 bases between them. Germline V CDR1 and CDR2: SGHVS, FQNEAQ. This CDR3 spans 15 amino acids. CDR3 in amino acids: CASRPGAGGNQPQHF. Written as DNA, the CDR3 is TGTGCCAGCAGGCCCGGGGCCGGTGGCAATCAGCCCCAGCATTTT.

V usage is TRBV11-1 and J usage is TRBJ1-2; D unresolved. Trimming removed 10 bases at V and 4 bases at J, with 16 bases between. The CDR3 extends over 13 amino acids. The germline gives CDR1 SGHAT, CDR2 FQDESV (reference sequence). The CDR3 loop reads CAIEEGSGYGYTF. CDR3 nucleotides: TGTGCCATCGAGGAGGGAAGCGGCTATGGCTACACCTTC. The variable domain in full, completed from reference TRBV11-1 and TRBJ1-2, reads EAEVAQSPRYKITEKSQAVAFWCDPISGHATLYWYRQILGQGPELLVQFQDESVVDDSQLPKDRFSAERLKGVDSTLKIQPAELGDSAMYLCAIEEGSGYGYTFGSGTRLTVV.

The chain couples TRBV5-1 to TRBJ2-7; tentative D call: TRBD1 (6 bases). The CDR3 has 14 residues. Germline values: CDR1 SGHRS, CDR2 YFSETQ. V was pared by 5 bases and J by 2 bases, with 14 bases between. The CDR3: CASSFDTGTYEQYF. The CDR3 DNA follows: TGCGCCAGCAGTTTTGATACAGGGACCTACGAGCAGTACTTC.

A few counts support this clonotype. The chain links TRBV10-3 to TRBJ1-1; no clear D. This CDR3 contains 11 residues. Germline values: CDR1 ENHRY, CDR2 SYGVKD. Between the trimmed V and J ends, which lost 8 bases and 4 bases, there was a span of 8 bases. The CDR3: CAIGRGTEAFF. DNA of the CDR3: TGTGCCATCGGGAGAGGCACTGAAGCTTTCTTT.

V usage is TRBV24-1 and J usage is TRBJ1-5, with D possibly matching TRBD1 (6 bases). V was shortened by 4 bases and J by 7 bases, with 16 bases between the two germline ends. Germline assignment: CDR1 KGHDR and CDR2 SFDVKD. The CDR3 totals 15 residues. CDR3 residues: CATSDWGDNEQPQHF. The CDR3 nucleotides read TGTGCCACCAGTGACTGGGGGGACAATGAGCAGCCCCAGCATTTT.

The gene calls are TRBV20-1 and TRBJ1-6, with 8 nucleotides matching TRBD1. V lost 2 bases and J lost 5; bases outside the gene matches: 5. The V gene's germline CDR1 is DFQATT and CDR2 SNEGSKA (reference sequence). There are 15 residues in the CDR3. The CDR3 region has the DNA TGCAGTGCTAGACTCAGACAGGGGAATAATTCACCCCTCCACTTT. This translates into CSARLRQGNNSPLHF.

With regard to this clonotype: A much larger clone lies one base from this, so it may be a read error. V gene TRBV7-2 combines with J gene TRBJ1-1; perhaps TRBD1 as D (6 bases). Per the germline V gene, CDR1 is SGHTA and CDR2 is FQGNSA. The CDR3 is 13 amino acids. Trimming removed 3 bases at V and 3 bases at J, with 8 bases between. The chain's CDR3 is CASSLGGHTEAFF. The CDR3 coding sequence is TGTGCCAGCAGCTTGGGGGGGCACACTGAAGCTTTCTTT.

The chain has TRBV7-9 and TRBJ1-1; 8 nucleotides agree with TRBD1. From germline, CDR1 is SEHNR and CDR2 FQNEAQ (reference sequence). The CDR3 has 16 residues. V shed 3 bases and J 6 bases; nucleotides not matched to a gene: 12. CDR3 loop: CASSLGSETGGSEAFF. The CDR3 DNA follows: TGTGCCAGCAGCTTGGGTTCAGAAACAGGGGGGTCTGAAGCTTTCTTT.

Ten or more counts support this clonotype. CDR3 residues: CASSLQRSGELFF. The CDR3 DNA is TGCGCCAGCAGCTTGCAGCGGAGCGGGGAGCTGTTTTTT. V gene TRBV5-1 combines with J gene TRBJ2-2; weak D call: TRBD2 (5 bases). Germline V gene data show CDR1 as SGHRS and CDR2 as YFSETQ. V lost 1 base and J 7 bases, leaving 8 bases between the germline ends. This CDR3 is built from 13 residues.

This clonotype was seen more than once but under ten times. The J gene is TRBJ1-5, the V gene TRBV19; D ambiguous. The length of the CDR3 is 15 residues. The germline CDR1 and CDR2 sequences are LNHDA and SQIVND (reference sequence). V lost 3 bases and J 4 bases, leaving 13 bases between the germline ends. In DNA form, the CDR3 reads TGTGCCAGTAGTATCTCCGGGGTGTCGAATCAGCCCCAGCATTTT. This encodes CASSISGVSNQPQHF.

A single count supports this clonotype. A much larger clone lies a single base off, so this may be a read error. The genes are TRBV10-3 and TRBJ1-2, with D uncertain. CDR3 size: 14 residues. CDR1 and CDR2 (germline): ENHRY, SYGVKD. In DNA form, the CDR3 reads TGTACCATCAGTGATCATAGCCTGGTGTATGGCTACACCTTC. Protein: CTISDHSLVYGYTF.

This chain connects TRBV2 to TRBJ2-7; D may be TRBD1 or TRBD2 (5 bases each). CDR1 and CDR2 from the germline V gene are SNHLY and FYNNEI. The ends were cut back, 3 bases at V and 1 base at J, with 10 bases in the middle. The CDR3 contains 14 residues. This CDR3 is CASSDGTVSYEQYF. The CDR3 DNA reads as TGTGCCAGCAGTGACGGGACGGTATCCTACGAGCAGTACTTC.

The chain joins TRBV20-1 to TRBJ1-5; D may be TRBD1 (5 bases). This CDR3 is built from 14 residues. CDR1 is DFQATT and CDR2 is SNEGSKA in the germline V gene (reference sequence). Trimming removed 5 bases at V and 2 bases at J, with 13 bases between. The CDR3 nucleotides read TGCAGTGCTCCCTGGGGCAAGGGCAATCAGCCCCAGCATTTT. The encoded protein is CSAPWGKGNQPQHF.

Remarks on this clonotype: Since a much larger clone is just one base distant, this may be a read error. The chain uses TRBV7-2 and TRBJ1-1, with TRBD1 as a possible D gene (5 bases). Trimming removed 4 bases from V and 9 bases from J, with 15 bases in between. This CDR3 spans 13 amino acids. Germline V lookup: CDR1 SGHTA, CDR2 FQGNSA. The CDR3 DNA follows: TGTGCCAGCAGCTCGACGACAGACGCTAAAGCTTTCTTT. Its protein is CASSSTTDAKAFF. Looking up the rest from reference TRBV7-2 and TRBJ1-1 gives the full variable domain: GAGVSQSPSNKVTEKGKDVELRCDPISGHTALYWYRQSLGQGLEFLIYFQGNSAPDKSGLPSDRFSAERTGGSVSTLTIQRTQQEDSAVYLCASSSTTDAKAFFGQGTRLTVV.

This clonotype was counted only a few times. CDR3 nucleotides: TGTGCCAGCAGCAGGACAGGGGAAAGGATTCAGCCCCAGCATTTT. It translates to CASSRTGERIQPQHF. The gene calls are TRBV2 and TRBJ1-5; TRBD1 agrees at 9 bases. There are 15 residues in the CDR3. J was trimmed by 6 bases and V by 6 bases; bases with no gene match: 9. CDR1 and CDR2 (germline): SNHLY, FYNNEI.

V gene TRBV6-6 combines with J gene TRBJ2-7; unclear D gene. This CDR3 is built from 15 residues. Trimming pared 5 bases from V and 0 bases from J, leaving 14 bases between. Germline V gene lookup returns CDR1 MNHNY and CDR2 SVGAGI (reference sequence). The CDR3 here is CASSGMDARSYEQYF. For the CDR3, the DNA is TGTGCCAGCAGTGGGATGGACGCTCGCTCCTACGAGCAGTACTTC.

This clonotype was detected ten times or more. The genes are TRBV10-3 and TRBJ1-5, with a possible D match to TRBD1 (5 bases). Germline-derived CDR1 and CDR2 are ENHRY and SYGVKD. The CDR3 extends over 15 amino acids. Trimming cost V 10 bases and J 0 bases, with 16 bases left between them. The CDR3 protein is CATATANVSNQPQHF. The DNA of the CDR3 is TGTGCCACCGCGACAGCAAATGTTAGCAATCAGCCCCAGCATTTT.

The CDR3 loop is CASSASTNQGALGNQPQHF. CDR3 DNA sequence: TGTGCCAGCAGTGCTAGTACCAACCAGGGGGCGCTGGGCAATCAGCCCCAGCATTTT. The V gene is TRBV25-1, the J gene TRBJ1-5, with 8 bases aligning to TRBD1. The germline V gene encodes CDR1 MGHDK and CDR2 SYGVNS. The trim removed 4 bases at V and 2 bases at J, leaving 16 bases unmatched. CDR3 size: 19 residues.

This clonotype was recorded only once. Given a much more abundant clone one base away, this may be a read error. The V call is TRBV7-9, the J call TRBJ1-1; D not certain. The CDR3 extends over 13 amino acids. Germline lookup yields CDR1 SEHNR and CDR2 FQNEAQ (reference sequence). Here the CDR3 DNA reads TGTGCCAGCAACTTATACGTGAACACTGAAGCTTTCTTT. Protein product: CASNLYVNTEAFF.

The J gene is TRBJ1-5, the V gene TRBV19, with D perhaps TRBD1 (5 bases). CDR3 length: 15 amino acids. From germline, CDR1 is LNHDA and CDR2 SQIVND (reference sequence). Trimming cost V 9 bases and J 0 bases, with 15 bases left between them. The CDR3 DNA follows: TGTGCCAGCAGTTTAGAAGGGACTAGCAATCAGCCCCAGCATTTT. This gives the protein CASSLEGTSNQPQHF.

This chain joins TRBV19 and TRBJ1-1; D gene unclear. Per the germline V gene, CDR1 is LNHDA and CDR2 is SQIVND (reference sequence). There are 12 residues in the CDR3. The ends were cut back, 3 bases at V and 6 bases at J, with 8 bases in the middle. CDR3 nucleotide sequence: TGTGCCAGTAGTATCTCCTTTTCTGAAGCTTTCTTT. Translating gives CASSISFSEAFF.

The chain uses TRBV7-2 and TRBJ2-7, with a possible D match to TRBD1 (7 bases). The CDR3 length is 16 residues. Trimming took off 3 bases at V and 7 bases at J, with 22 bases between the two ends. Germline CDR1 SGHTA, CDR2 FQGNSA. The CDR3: CASSFPTGLSTGEQYF. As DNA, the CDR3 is TGTGCCAGCAGCTTCCCTACGGGACTGTCGACAGGGGAGCAGTACTTC.

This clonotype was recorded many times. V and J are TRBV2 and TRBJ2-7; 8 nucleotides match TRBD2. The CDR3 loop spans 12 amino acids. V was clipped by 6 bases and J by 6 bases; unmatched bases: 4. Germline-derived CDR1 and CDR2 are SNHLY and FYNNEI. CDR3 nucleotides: TGTGCCAGCAGCGGGGGGGGTAGCGAGCAGTACTTC. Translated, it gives CASSGGGSEQYF.

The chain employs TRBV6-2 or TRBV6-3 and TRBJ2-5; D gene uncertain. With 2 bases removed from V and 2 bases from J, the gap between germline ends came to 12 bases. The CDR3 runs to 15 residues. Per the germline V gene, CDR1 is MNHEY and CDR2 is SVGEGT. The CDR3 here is CASSYPLIGQETQYF. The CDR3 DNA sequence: TGTGCCAGCAGTTACCCCCTCATCGGACAAGAGACCCAGTACTTC.

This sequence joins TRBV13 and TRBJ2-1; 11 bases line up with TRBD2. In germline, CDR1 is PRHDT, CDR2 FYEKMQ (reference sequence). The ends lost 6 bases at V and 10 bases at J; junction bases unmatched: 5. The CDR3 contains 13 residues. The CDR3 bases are TGTGCCAGCAGTAAAGGACTAGCGGGCGAGCAGTTCTTC. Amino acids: CASSKGLAGEQFF.

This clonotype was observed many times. CDR3 sequence: CASSIVWGQGSGANVLTF. CDR3 in DNA: TGTGCCAGTAGTATAGTTTGGGGACAGGGCTCTGGGGCCAACGTCCTGACTTTC. The V and J genes are TRBV19 and TRBJ2-6; 9 positions match TRBD1. The CDR3 has 18 amino acids. CDR1 and CDR2 (germline): LNHDA, SQIVND (reference sequence). Trimming took 1 base from V and 0 from J; bases not matched to a gene: 4.

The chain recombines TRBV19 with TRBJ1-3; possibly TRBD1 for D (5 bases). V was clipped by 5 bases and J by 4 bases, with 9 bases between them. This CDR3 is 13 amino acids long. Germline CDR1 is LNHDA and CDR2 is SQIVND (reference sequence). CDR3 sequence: CASSARQGNTIYF. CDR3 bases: TGTGCCAGTAGTGCCCGACAGGGAAACACCATATATTTT.